A single sample gave rise to the 3 T cell receptor beta chains below, sequenced in a study of shared clonotypes between healthy human individuals. Sequenced by immunoSEQ multiplex PCR; TCRdb stores in-frame clones only, minus some. Of 2 million to 2.5 million clones listed, 92% are singletons. The source material was naive CD4+ T cells from PBMCs. Regarding subset: CD45RA+ positively selected. Receptor source: a man younger than 35 in good health. Some clones in this sample may be carry-over from other donors' samples.

This clone was seen once. The chain recombines TRBV6-6 with TRBJ1-1, with TRBD1 as a possible D gene (5 bases). Trimming took 0 bases from V and 0 from J, leaving 8 bases between them. Germline CDR1 reads MNHNY; CDR2 reads SVGAGI (reference sequence). CDR3 size: 15 residues. The CDR3 reads CASSYSSGMNTEAFF. The CDR3, as DNA: TGTGCCAGCAGTTACTCGTCAGGGATGAACACTGAAGCTTTCTTT.

Worth noting for this clone: Other nucleotide sequences from this sample produce the same CDR3. The genes are TRBV7-2 and TRBJ2-5; 7 bases align to TRBD2. The CDR3 runs 15 residues. Looked up from germline, CDR1 is SGHTA and CDR2 is FQGNSA. The V gene end was trimmed by 1 base and the J gene end by 5 bases; junction bases not matched to a gene: 7. CDR3 sequence reads: CASSLVWGGEETQYF. The DNA of the CDR3 is TGTGCCAGCAGCTTAGTTTGGGGGGGTGAGGAGACCCAGTACTTC.

This chain connects TRBV2 to TRBJ2-3; 10 bases line up with TRBD2. CDR1 is SNHLY, CDR2 FYNNEI, per germline. The CDR3 is 14 residues long. V lost 8 bases to trimming and J lost 2 bases; unmatched junction nucleotides: 4. The CDR3 DNA reads TGTGCCAGCTTTAGCGGGAGGTTCACAGATACGCAGTATTTT. Its translation: CASFSGRFTDTQYF.